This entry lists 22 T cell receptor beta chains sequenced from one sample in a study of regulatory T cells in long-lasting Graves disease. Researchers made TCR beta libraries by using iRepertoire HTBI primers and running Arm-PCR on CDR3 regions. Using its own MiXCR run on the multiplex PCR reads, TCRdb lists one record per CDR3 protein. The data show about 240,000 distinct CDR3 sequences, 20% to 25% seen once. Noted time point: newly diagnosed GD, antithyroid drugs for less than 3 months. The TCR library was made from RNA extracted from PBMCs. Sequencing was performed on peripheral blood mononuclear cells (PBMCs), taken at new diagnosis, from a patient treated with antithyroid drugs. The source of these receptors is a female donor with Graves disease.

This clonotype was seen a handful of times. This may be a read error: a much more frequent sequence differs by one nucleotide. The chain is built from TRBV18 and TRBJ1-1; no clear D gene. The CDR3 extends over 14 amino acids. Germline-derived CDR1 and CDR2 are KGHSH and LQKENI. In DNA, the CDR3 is TGTGCCAGCCCACCACGGCAGGATGGCACTGAAGCTTTCTTT. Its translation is CASPPRQDGTEAFF.

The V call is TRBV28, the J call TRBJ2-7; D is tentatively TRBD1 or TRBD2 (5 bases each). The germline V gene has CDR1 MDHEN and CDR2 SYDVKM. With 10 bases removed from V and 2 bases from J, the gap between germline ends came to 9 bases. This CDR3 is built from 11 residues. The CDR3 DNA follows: TGTGCCACCCAGGGACCCTACGAGCAGTACTTC. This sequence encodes CATQGPYEQYF.

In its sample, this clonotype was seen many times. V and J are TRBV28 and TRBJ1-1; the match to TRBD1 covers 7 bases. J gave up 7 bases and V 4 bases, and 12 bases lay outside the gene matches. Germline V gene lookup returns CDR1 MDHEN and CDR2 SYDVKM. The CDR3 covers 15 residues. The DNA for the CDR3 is TGTGCCAGCAGTTCCGAGGGGGCGACGGGGGTTGAAGCTTTCTTT. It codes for CASSSEGATGVEAFF. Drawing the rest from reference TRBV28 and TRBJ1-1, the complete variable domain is DVKVTQSSRYLVKRTGEKVFLECVQDMDHENMFWYRQDPGLGLRLIYFSYDVKMKEKGDIPEGYSVSREKKERFSLILESASTNQTSMYLCASSSEGATGVEAFFGQGTRLTVV.

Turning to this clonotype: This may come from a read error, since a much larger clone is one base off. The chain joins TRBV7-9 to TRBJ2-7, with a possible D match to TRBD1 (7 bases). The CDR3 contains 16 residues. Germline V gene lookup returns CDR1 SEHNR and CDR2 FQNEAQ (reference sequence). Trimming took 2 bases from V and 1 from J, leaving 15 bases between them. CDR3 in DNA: TGTGCCAGCAGCTTACCCACTAGCAGGGGGTCCTACGAGCAGTACTTC. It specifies CASSLPTSRGSYEQYF. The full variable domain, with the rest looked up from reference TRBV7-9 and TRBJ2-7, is DTGVSQNPRHKITKRGQNVTFRCDPISEHNRLYWYRQTLGQGPEFLTYFQNEAQLEKSRLLSDRFSAERPKGSFSTLEIQRTEQGDSAMYLCASSLPTSRGSYEQYFGPGTRLTVT.

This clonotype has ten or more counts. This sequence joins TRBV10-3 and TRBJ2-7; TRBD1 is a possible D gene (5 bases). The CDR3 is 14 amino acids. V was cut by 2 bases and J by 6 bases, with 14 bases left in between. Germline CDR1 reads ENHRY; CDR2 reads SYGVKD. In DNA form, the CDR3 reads TGTGCCATCAGTGAGGTCCCCCAGGGTGGCGAGCAGTACTTC. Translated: CAISEVPQGGEQYF.

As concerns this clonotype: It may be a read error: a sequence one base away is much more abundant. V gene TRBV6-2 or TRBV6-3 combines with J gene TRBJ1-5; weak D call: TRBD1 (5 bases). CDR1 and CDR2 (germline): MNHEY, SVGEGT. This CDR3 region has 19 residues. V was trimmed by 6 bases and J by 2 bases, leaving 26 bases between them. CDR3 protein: CASSHITGTVSSGNQPQHF. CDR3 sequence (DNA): TGTGCCAGCAGCCATATTACCGGGACTGTTTCATCTGGCAATCAGCCCCAGCATTTT.

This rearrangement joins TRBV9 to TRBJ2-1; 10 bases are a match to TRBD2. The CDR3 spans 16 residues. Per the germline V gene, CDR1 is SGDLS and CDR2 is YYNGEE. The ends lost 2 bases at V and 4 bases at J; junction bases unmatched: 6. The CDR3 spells CASSVTSGTLYNEQFF. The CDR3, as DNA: TGTGCCAGCAGCGTTACTAGCGGGACCCTATACAATGAGCAGTTCTTC.

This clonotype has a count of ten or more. The CDR3, as DNA: TGTGCCAGCTCACCATCTCAGGACAGAGAAGCTTTCTTT. This translates into CASSPSQDREAFF. The chain couples TRBV18 to TRBJ1-1, with D perhaps matching TRBD1 (6 bases). The germline CDR1 and CDR2 sequences are KGHSH and LQKENI. The CDR3 is made up of 13 amino acids. The germline V and J ends were trimmed by 2 bases and 8 bases, with 12 bases remaining between them.

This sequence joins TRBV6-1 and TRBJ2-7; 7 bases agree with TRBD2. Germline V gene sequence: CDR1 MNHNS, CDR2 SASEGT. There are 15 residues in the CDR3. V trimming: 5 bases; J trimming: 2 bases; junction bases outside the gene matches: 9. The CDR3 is CASSIGASGTYEQYF. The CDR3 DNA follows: TGTGCCAGCAGTATCGGGGCTAGCGGAACCTACGAGCAGTACTTC.

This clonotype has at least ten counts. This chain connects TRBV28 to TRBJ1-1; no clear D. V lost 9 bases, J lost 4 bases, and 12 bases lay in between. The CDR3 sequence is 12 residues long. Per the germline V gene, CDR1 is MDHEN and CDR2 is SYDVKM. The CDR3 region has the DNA TGTGCCAGTCAGGTATATGGCACTGAAGCTTTCTTT. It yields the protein CASQVYGTEAFF.

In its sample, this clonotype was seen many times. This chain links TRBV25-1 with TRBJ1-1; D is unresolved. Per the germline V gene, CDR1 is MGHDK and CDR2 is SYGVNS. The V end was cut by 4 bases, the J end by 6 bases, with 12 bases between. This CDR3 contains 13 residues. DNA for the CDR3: TGTGCCAGCAGTGCCTCCAACGGTGCTGAAGCTTTCTTT. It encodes CASSASNGAEAFF.

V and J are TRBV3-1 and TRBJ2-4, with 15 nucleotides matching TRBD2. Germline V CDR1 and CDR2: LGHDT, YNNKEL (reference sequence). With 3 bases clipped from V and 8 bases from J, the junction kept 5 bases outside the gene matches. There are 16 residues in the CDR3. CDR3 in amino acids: CASSQGTSGGRDIQYF. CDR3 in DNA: TGTGCCAGCAGCCAGGGGACTAGCGGGGGGCGGGACATTCAGTACTTC.

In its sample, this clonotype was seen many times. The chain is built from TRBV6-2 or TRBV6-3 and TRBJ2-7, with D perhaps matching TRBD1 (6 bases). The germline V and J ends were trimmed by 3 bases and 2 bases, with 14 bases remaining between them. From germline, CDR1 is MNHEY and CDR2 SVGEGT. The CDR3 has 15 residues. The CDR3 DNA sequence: TGTGCCAGCAGTTATCCCGGGGACAATACCTACGAGCAGTACTTC. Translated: CASSYPGDNTYEQYF.

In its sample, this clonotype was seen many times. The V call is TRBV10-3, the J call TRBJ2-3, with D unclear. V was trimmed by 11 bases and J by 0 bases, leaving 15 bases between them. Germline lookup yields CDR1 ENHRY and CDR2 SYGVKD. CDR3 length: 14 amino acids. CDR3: CASSGRASTDTQYF. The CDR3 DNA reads TGTGCCTCTTCGGGTAGGGCTAGCACAGATACGCAGTATTTT.

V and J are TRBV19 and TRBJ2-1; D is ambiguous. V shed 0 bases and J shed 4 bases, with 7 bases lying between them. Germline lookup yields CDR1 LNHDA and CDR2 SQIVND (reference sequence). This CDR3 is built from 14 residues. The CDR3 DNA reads TGTGCCAGTAGTATAGATTACAGATACAATGAGCAGTTCTTC. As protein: CASSIDYRYNEQFF.

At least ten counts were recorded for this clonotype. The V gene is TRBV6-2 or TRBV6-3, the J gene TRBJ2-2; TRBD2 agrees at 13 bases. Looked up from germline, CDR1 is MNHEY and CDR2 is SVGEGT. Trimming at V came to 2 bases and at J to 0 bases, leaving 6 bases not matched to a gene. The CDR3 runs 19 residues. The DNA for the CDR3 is TGTGCCAGCAGTTACGGAACGGGACTAGCGGGGACGAACACCGGGGAGCTGTTTTTT. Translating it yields CASSYGTGLAGTNTGELFF.

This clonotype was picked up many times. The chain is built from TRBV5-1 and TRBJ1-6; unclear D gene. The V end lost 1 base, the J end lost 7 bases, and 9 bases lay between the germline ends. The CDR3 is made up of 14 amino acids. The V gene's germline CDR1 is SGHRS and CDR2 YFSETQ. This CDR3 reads CASSLWYRNSPLHF. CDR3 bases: TGCGCCAGCAGCTTGTGGTACAGAAATTCACCCCTCCACTTT.

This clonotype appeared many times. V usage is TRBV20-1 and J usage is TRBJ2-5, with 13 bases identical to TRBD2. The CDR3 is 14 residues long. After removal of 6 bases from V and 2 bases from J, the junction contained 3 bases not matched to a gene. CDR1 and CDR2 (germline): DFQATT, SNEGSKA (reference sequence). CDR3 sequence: CSAGTSGVQETQYF. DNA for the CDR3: TGCAGTGCCGGGACTAGCGGGGTACAAGAGACCCAGTACTTC.

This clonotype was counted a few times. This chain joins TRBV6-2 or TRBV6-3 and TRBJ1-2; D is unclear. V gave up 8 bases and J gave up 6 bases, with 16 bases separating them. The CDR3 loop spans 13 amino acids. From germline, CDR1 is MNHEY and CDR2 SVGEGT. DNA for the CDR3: TGTGCCAGCGGTGCAGGTAGTAGAGATGGCTACACCTTC. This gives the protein CASGAGSRDGYTF.

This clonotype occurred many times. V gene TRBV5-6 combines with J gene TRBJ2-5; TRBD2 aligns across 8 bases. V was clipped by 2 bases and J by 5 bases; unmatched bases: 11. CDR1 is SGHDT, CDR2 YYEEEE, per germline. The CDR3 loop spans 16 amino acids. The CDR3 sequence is CASSFRGRTIEETQYF. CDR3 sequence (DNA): TGTGCCAGCAGCTTCCGCGGGAGGACGATTGAGGAGACCCAGTACTTC.

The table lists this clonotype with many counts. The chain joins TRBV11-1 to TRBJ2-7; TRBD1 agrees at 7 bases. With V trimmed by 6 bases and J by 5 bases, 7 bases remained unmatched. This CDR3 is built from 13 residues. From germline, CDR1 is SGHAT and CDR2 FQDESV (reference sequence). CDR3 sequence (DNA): TGTGCCAGCAGGAGGGGGCTAAGGGACGAGCAGTACTTC. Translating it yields CASRRGLRDEQYF.

The CDR3 DNA follows: TGTGCCAGCAGTTACACAACAGTGAACACTGAAGCTTTCTTT. This gives the protein CASSYTTVNTEAFF. The chain links TRBV6-5 to TRBJ1-1; D is ambiguous. Trimming removed 2 bases at V and 0 bases at J, with 7 bases between. The CDR3 runs to 14 residues. Per the germline V gene, CDR1 is MNHEY and CDR2 is SVGAGI.